This entry lists 8 T cell receptor beta chains sequenced from one sample in a study of regulatory T cells in long-lasting Graves disease. Construction of TCR beta libraries relied on iRepertoire HTBI primers and on Arm-PCR targeting CDR3 regions. MiXCR, run by TCRdb on the multiplex PCR reads, gives a single entry per CDR3 protein. The repertoire has under 450,000 distinct CDR3 sequences, roughly 25% of them found once; the top ten carry approximately 30%. Sample time point: persistent/refractory GD, antithyroid drugs over 5 years with positive TRAb. Preparation of the TCR library used RNA extracted from PBMCs. This material consisted of peripheral blood mononuclear cells (PBMCs), taken when the disease was refractory, from a patient treated with antithyroid drugs. These receptors all stem from a woman between 40 and 55 years old with Graves disease.

This clonotype turned up a few times. The chain combines TRBV7-9 with TRBJ1-6, with 9 bases that match TRBD1. Germline-derived CDR1 and CDR2 are SEHNR and FQNEAQ (reference sequence). The CDR3 sequence is 14 residues long. After removal of 5 bases from V and 7 bases from J, the junction contained 3 bases not matched to a gene. As DNA, the CDR3 is TGTGCCAGCAGCGCGGACAGGGGAAATTCACCCCTCCACTTT. Its protein product is CASSADRGNSPLHF.

In this sample, this clonotype turned up once. It may be a read error: a sequence one base away is much more abundant. The chain employs TRBV29-1 and TRBJ2-7; D is perhaps TRBD2 (5 bases). Germline assignment: CDR1 SQVTM and CDR2 ANQGSEA. This CDR3 has 15 amino acids. The CDR3 DNA reads as TGCAGTGCGGGCGTCTGGGGATGTGGGGTCTACGAGCAGTACTTC. This gives the protein CSAGVWGCGVYEQYF.

This clonotype was observed once. The chain employs TRBV5-1 and TRBJ1-1; the match to TRBD1 covers 10 bases. V dropped 1 base and J dropped 4; count of bases not matched to a gene: 7. Germline loops: CDR1 SGHRS, CDR2 YFSETQ. This CDR3 has 16 residues. The CDR3 DNA is TGCGCCAGCAGCTTGAGGTTGGACAGGGGGGTCACTGAAGCTTTCTTT. As protein: CASSLRLDRGVTEAFF.

The V and J genes are TRBV6-1 and TRBJ2-1, with TRBD2 matching over 9 bases. Germline loops: CDR1 MNHNS, CDR2 SASEGT. This CDR3 comprises 16 residues. J was trimmed by 0 bases and V by 5 bases; bases with no gene match: 5. The CDR3 DNA reads TGTGCCAGCAGTAAACTTAGCGGGGGCTCCTACAATGAGCAGTTCTTC. It codes for CASSKLSGGSYNEQFF.

The chain joins TRBV28 to TRBJ2-4; TRBD1 is a possible D gene (6 bases). V was pared by 6 bases and J by 0 bases, with 24 bases between. The CDR3 contains 19 residues. CDR1 and CDR2 from the germline V gene are MDHEN and SYDVKM. Here the CDR3 reads CASRKGVNRLLLAKNIQYF. The CDR3 DNA reads as TGTGCCAGCAGGAAGGGGGTTAACAGGTTATTGCTAGCCAAAAACATTCAGTACTTC.

Here the CDR3 reads CASSFEFGSYNEQFF. The CDR3 DNA reads TGTGCCAGCAGTTTTGAGTTCGGGTCGTACAATGAGCAGTTCTTC. This sequence joins TRBV27 and TRBJ2-1; D is unclear. CDR1 MNHEY and CDR2 SMNVEV come from the germline V gene (reference sequence). V was clipped by 3 bases and J by 4 bases, with 13 bases between them. The CDR3 runs 15 residues.

The chain recombines TRBV20-1 with TRBJ2-3; TRBD2 is a possible D gene (5 bases). The germline CDR1 and CDR2 sequences are DFQATT and SNEGSKA (reference sequence). V dropped 7 bases and J dropped 3 bases, with 5 bases sitting between them. This CDR3 region has 10 residues. CDR3 sequence: CSGRTDTQYF. The CDR3 nucleotides read TGCAGTGGGAGGACAGATACGCAGTATTTT.

This clonotype was seen only a few times. The chain joins TRBV5-6 to TRBJ1-1, with D uncertain. The CDR3 has 12 amino acids. CDR1 is SGHDT and CDR2 is YYEEEE in the germline V gene. V lost 4 bases, J lost 7 bases, and 11 bases lay in between. CDR3 sequence (DNA): TGTGCCAGCAGCACGGACGGGCATGAAGCTTTCTTT. Translation gives CASSTDGHEAFF.